The clone carrying this TCR beta chain has just one count. What it binds is not known. This sample stems from a study of shared clonotypes between healthy human individuals. The overall study: CD4 naive cells filled three plates per donor, CD4 memory three, CD8 naive two and CD8 memory one. Study observations and caveats: Shared across a few donors were 4% to 6% of the naive CD4 clonotypes.

A 200 ng quantity of DNA, about 30,000 T cell genomes, went into the sorted-subset replicate PCRs. Sequencing was performed with immunoSEQ multiplex PCR; in TCRdb, only in-frame clones are kept and a portion is missing. This table holds about 1.9 million clones, 90% to 95% found once. Germline values: CDR1 MDHEN, CDR2 SYDVKM. CDR3 length: 15 residues. The V and J ends lost 8 bases and 2 bases respectively, with 15 bases between them. Naive CD8 cells lacked CD45RO, underwent positive selection for CCR7 and left out terminally differentiated effector memory CD45RA+ cells. The V gene is TRBV28, the J gene TRBJ2-2; D may correspond to TRBD1 or TRBD2 (5 bases each). Sequencing was done on a sample of naive CD8+ T cells from PBMCs. The sequence was obtained from a man between 18 and 29 years old in good health. Some clones in this sample may be carry-over from other donors' samples. CDR3 region: CASSPGRSNTGELFF. The CDR3 region has the DNA TGTGCCAGCTCACCGGGACGTTCAAACACCGGGGAGCTGTTTTTT.